What follows is one TCR beta chain and its context. Its antigen is not known. Indicated time point: cycle 4 day 1 (C4D1), after five to seven weeks of nivolumab. Every patient relapsed after autologous stem cell transplantation, and brentuximab vedotin exposure varied. This sample stems from a study of PD-1 blockade in classical Hodgkin lymphoma. Study-wide findings and caveats: Healthy donors reportedly exceeded newly diagnosed patients in baseline TCR diversity.

The CDR3 has 15 amino acids. V gave up 5 bases and J gave up 0 bases, with 10 bases separating them. Germline CDR1 is MDHEN and CDR2 is SYDVKM. Method: immunoSEQ multiplex PCR; TCRdb's copy keeps in-frame clones and lacks some. The sample shows 25,000 to 35,000 clones, about 72% of them seen only once. Sequencing used peripheral blood mononuclear cells (PBMCs), obtained before the fourth cycle of nivolumab. The rearrangement joins TRBV28 to TRBJ1-4, with D possibly being TRBD1 (5 bases). The sequence came from a human donor with classical Hodgkin lymphoma. DNA for the CDR3: TGTGCCAGCAGTAGGGACGGTGCAACTAATGAAAAACTGTTTTTT. Protein product: CASSRDGATNEKLFF.